This T cell receptor (beta chain) was captured by sequencing in a study of long-term antiretroviral therapy in people with HIV (dated by TCRdb to the early 2020s). Broadly, across the study: The earliest samples were collected roughly a decade before the 2015 WHO recommendation for immediate ART, at a time when ART was usually postponed until CD4 counts fell. A retrospective serial study tested whether changes in peripheral blood TRB repertoire composition and diversity were associated with ART initiation and durable HIV suppression. A total of roughly 200 cryopreserved PBMC samples came from roughly 30 adults with confirmed HIV infection and were collected serially over a mean of roughly 6 years (range 1-12). About 40% of the 30 participants with HIV were female. No cross-contamination during QIAcube processing turned up in test extractions that ran a monoclonal T-cell line alongside approximately 35 polyclonal samples.

The junction shows trimming of 2 bases on V and 2 bases on J, plus 11 bases between the germline ends. The CDR3 runs 15 amino acids, cysteine and phenylalanine included. The retained sequence is limited to the CDR3, 45 bases, with the frame set at the first base. CDR1 and CDR2 are drawn from the germline V gene: MGHRA, YSYEKL. The immunoSEQ hsTCRB v3.0 assay was used at survey level resolution to sequence the TRB variable region. A depth of roughly 35,000-50,000 T-cell genomes per sample was targeted for TRB sequencing. TRB libraries were pooled and sequenced on an Illumina MiSeq using a v3 150-cycle kit. As for the authors' bioinformatics: Repertoire analysis was run in R within a reproducible Nextflow workflow that covered QC, data transformation and analysis. LymphoSeq2, an R package for AIRR-Seq data exploration, was used to implement custom analyses. Several samples that yielded fewer than 5000 total TRB sequences were excluded, so that 200 or so HIV repertoires were analyzed. Of the roughly 190 retained HIV repertoires, about 60 were collected before and roughly 130 after ART initiation. Repertoires were downsampled to 5000 TRB nucleotide sequences, with summary statistics averaged over 100 downsampling iterations. Only TRB sequences with CDR3 regions of at least seven amino acids were retained for analysis. Two measures captured diversity: a Shannon entropy-derived clonality score and the Gini coefficient. Repertoire networks linked the top 5000 CDR3 amino acid sequences whenever two sequences differed by an edit distance of one. Antigen specificity groups and MHC restriction were predicted for TRB CDR3 amino acid sequences with GLIPH2. To flag known associations with CMV, EBV, HIV or tissue antigens, CDR3 amino acid sequences were compared against VDJdb and McPAS-TCR. Pre-ART, post-ART and control groups were compared with Wilcoxon signed-rank tests and Holm-Bonferroni correction. The clones in this table, taken by TCRdb from immuneACCESS, are in-frame only. Not every clone is retained; where verified, under half of the shortfall comes from an unresolved V gene, and the cause of the rest is unknown. V and J calls and clone size follow that table, whereas D and trimming were derived from the DNA. The sample records about 28,000 clones, 78% of which are singletons. Jointly, the top ten make up about 9.3% of the sample.

To be included, a participant needed at least one PBMC sample from before ART initiation plus at least two post-ART samples. Treatment was received in the United States of America by all participants with HIV. Cryopreserved samples of about 0.9-11 million PBMC were thawed and washed before DNA extraction. At the time of the earliest PBMC sample, participants with HIV were aged between roughly 20 and 60 years. Each participant contributed PBMC samples from 1-4 timepoints before ART initiation and 2-8 timepoints after ART initiation, with a median of 7 samples. Serial HIV viral load, CD4+ T-cell count, ART history and demographic data were obtained for every participant. Genomic DNA was extracted from unsorted PBMC with a Qiagen kit on a QIAcube, processed in batches of 12 samples. General study outcomes and caveats: Because pre-ART samples had limited cell numbers, profiling was done on unsorted PBMC rather than on sorted CD4+ and CD8+ T cells. The repertoire was dominated across all time points by expanded TRB clones identified before ART initiation, although this dominance was seen to fluctuate and to decrease in many PLHIV after ART. Limited PBMC availability meant only the TCR beta chain was sequenced, without alpha chain pairing. Inferences about post-ART repertoire changes were limited because no data were available on ART adherence, viral resistance or therapy changes. The samples span the years 2004 to 2017, and the ART regimens used may be less effective than current regimens. Narrower CDR3 length ranges were observed in HIV repertoires than in controls, and an antigen-experienced repertoire with only a slight naive shift after ART was suggested by the network structure. A significant increase in TRB diversity was found to be associated with ART initiation, although TRB diversity was observed to remain significantly below that of transplant donor controls even after long-term ART.

Details on this clone: Its antigen has not been determined. No quality values exist for individual bases; no much larger clone is one base distant.

This sequence originates from a man aged 18 to 29 with HIV. The V gene is TRBV4-1 and the J gene is TRBJ2-3, and TRBD2 may be the D gene, going by 5 matching bases. The sample here was unsorted PBMCs, taken 1.5 years before starting antiretroviral therapy. CDR3 protein: CASSQMGAFTDTQYF. The DNA sequence reads TGCGCCAGCAGCCAAATGGGAGCTTTCACAGATACGCAGTATTTT.